The 10 T cell receptor beta chains given below trace back to one sample, sequenced in a study of identical twins. TCRdb reprocessed the 5' RACE reads via MiXCR and lists one record per CDR3 protein. The repertoire includes around 680,000 distinct CDR3 sequences, 8.6% of them detected once, and around 0.98% sits in the top ten. These data were likewise used in another study, on yellow fever vaccine responses in identical twins.

Specimen: PBMCs. The receptors originated from a woman aged 18-30 years in good health.

This clonotype was seen a handful of times. This may come from a read error, since a much larger clone is one base off. The genes are TRBV20-1 and TRBJ2-4; 7 bases fit TRBD2. The CDR3 is made up of 16 amino acids. Germline V lookup: CDR1 DFQATT, CDR2 SNEGSKA (reference sequence). As DNA, the CDR3 is TGCTGTGCTAGAGGTTCCGTAGCGGGCATTACACACATTCAGTACTTC. Protein sequence: CCARGSVAGITHIQYF.

The chain combines TRBV7-9 with TRBJ1-2, with D perhaps TRBD1 (5 bases). The CDR3 length is 14 residues. Looked up from germline, CDR1 is SEHNR and CDR2 is FQNEAQ (reference sequence). The germline V and J ends were trimmed by 3 bases and 4 bases, with 12 bases remaining between them. Here the CDR3 reads CASSLMGESYGYTF. The DNA of the CDR3 is TGTGCCAGCAGCTTGATGGGGGAGTCCTATGGCTACACCTTC. The full variable domain, with the rest looked up from reference TRBV7-9 and TRBJ1-2, is DTGVSQNPRHKITKRGQNVTFRCDPISEHNRLYWYRQTLGQGPEFLTYFQNEAQLEKSRLLSDRFSAERPKGSFSTLEIQRTEQGDSAMYLCASSLMGESYGYTFGSGTRLTVV.

This chain joins TRBV5-1 and TRBJ2-6; D might be TRBD1 (5 bases). The CDR3 totals 19 residues. Germline V gene sequence: CDR1 SGHRS, CDR2 YFSETQ. Trimming left V 6 bases short and J 1 base short, with 23 bases between. CDR3 DNA sequence: TGCGCCAGCAAGCTTGGAGATGTCAGGGTTAATTCTGGGGCCAACGTCCTGACTTTC. This translates into CASKLGDVRVNSGANVLTF.

This clonotype was detected a few times. The CDR3 protein is CASSLDLAGGPKNEQFF. DNA of the CDR3: TGTGCCAGCAGCTTAGATTTGGCGGGGGGGCCGAAAAATGAGCAGTTCTTC. J is TRBJ2-1 and V is TRBV7-6, with TRBD2 identical over 9 bases. Germline lookup yields CDR1 SGHVS and CDR2 FNYEAQ. This CDR3 is built from 17 residues. V was pared by 1 base and J by 7 bases, with 11 bases of the junction left unmatched. The entire variable domain, with the rest obtained from reference TRBV7-6 and TRBJ2-1, is as follows: GAGVSQSPRYKVTKRGQDVALRCDPISGHVSLYWYRQALGQGPEFLTYFNYEAQQDKSGLPNDRFSAERPEGSISTLTIQRTEQRDSAMYRCASSLDLAGGPKNEQFFGPGTRLTVL.

CDR3: CASSSPPGTLAKNIQYF. The CDR3 coding sequence is TGTGCCAGCAGTTCCCCGCCAGGGACCCTAGCCAAAAACATTCAGTACTTC. The chain links TRBV28 to TRBJ2-4; TRBD1 or TRBD2 may be the D gene (5 bases each). This CDR3 comprises 17 residues. V lost 4 bases, J lost 0 bases, and 16 bases lay in between. Germline assignment: CDR1 MDHEN and CDR2 SYDVKM.

There are many counts of this clonotype. The rearrangement joins TRBV5-6 to TRBJ2-3; TRBD2 matches 9 bases. The length of the CDR3 is 14 residues. Per germline, CDR1 SGHDT and CDR2 YYEEEE. Trimming at V came to 3 bases and at J to 4 bases, leaving 3 bases not matched to a gene. The CDR3 bases are TGTGCCAGCAGCTATGGACTAGCGCCAGATACGCAGTATTTT. It codes for CASSYGLAPDTQYF.

V gene TRBV20-1 combines with J gene TRBJ2-1; TRBD2 matches at 8 bases. Looked up from germline, CDR1 is DFQATT and CDR2 is SNEGSKA (reference sequence). V was clipped by 3 bases and J by 5 bases; unmatched bases: 3. The CDR3 has 13 residues. CDR3 in amino acids: CSASGGANNEQFF. CDR3 sequence (DNA): TGCAGTGCTAGCGGGGGGGCCAACAATGAGCAGTTCTTC.

The chain recombines TRBV5-1 with TRBJ2-3, with D perhaps matching TRBD2 (6 bases). This CDR3 has 17 residues. The V and J ends lost 0 bases and 0 bases respectively, with 14 bases between them. The germline gives CDR1 SGHRS, CDR2 YFSETQ. This CDR3 reads CASSLGSSGSSTDTQYF. In DNA, the CDR3 is TGCGCCAGCAGCTTGGGATCAAGCGGGTCTAGCACAGATACGCAGTATTTT.

Many counts were recorded for this clonotype. The genes are TRBV7-9 and TRBJ2-2; a weak D match, TRBD1 (5 bases). Germline lookup yields CDR1 SEHNR and CDR2 FQNEAQ (reference sequence). The ends were cut back, 4 bases at V and 3 bases at J, with 12 bases in the middle. The CDR3 totals 15 residues. The chain's CDR3 is CASSSPDSYTGELFF. In DNA, the CDR3 is TGTGCCAGCAGCTCGCCAGACAGTTACACCGGGGAGCTGTTTTTT.

This clonotype was found a few times. The gene calls are TRBV28 and TRBJ2-1, with 7 nucleotides matching TRBD2. The CDR3 runs 15 residues. The V gene's germline CDR1 is MDHEN and CDR2 SYDVKM. The V and J ends lost 5 bases and 10 bases, in that order; junction bases with no gene match: 14. The CDR3 loop is CASSLDRGRAGEQFF. CDR3 DNA sequence: TGTGCCAGCAGTCTAGATCGGGGGAGGGCCGGGGAGCAGTTCTTC.